This T cell receptor (beta chain) comes out of a study of T cells expressing NK-cell markers. TCRdb reanalyzed the 5' RACE reads and collapses them to one entry per CDR3 protein, without DNA. The sample yields about 190,000 distinct CDR3 sequences, of which the top ten take up around 21%. There are 16 residues in the CDR3. Per the germline V gene, CDR1 is KGHDR and CDR2 is SFDVKD. The origin of this receptor is a man aged 18 to 69 in good health. The genes are TRBV24-1 and TRBJ2-6; with no DNA, the TCRdb D assignment of TRBD1 cannot be verified. Sequenced material: blood T cells: a sorted CD56 or NKG2C T cell subset, CD4+ or CD8+ T cells, or bulk PBMC T cells (not recorded which). CDR3 in amino acids: CATSPGQVSGANVLTF.